The clone carrying this T cell receptor (beta chain) was observed a single time. This entry comes from a study of blood T cell repertoires in COVID-19. The wider study: Acute-phase and convalescent COVID-19 samples originated in the United States, Italy and Spain. PBMCs, B-cell-depleted T cells, or T cells provided the cDNA or gDNA that made up the material.

The CDR3 is 16 amino acids. V dropped 3 bases and J dropped 5 bases, with 17 bases sitting between them. Germline CDR1 is LNHDA and CDR2 is SQIVND (reference sequence). Source study methods: Estimation of nucleated cell counts was performed using reference gene primer amplification. TCRdb's table, derived via immunoSEQ multiplex PCR, lists solely in-frame clones and lacks some. The D gene and trimming were derived from the DNA, and the V and J assignments and clone size from that table. The repertoire consists of over 140,000 clones, with about 80% occurring once and the leading ten covering under 4.5%.

Sequenced input: peripheral blood. The chain is built from TRBV19 and TRBJ2-1, with D possibly being TRBD2 (6 bases). This clonotype originated in a woman aged 60 to 75 with acute or convalescent COVID-19. CDR3 DNA sequence: TGTGCCAGTAGTATCCGCCCGGAGACTAGAAACAATGAGCAGTTCTTC. It specifies CASSIRPETRNNEQFF.